The 27 T cell receptor beta chains below all came from one sample that was sequenced in a study of naive CD8 T cells in extremely preterm neonates (TCRdb year 2017). To prepare the library, the immunoSEQ multiplex PCR assay was applied. In TCRdb, the immuneACCESS table is reduced to in-frame sequences with V and J assigned. These tables do not hold every clone; where another copy was compared, an unresolved V gene accounts for under half, and the others remain unexplained. Recorded for this sample are under 9,500 clones; 92% of them occurred a single time. Of the sample, around 0.5% is held by the ten largest clones. Four to six elective full-term cesarean deliveries at about 36-42 weeks of gestation, with no labor and no rupture of membranes, were the source of the term cord blood. Sequenced material: naive CD8+ T cells from cord blood. All receptors come from a newborn in good health.

V gene TRBV7-6 combines with J gene TRBJ1-2, with D possibly matching TRBD1 (5 bases). From germline, CDR1 is SGHVS and CDR2 FNYEAQ. The V gene lost 1 base and the J gene lost 4 bases, with 10 bases spanning the gap. There are 14 residues in the CDR3. CDR3 nucleotides: TGTGCCAGCAGCTTAGACAGGCAGGGCTATGGCTACACCTTC. The encoded protein is CASSLDRQGYGYTF. Full variable domain (outside the CDR3, taken from reference TRBV7-6 and TRBJ1-2): GAGVSQSPRYKVTKRGQDVALRCDPISGHVSLYWYRQALGQGPEFLTYFNYEAQQDKSGLPNDRFSAERPEGSISTLTIQRTEQRDSAMYRCASSLDRQGYGYTFGSGTRLTVV.

V is TRBV19 and J is TRBJ2-3, with a possible D match to TRBD2 (6 bases). Germline-derived CDR1 and CDR2 are LNHDA and SQIVND (reference sequence). Trimming removed 3 bases at V and 0 bases at J, with 19 bases between. The CDR3 spans 18 residues. CDR3 DNA: TGTGCCAGTAGTATGGGAGGCATGGGCTGGAGGAGCACAGATACGCAGTATTTT. It specifies CASSMGGMGWRSTDTQYF.

The chain employs TRBV2 and TRBJ1-5; no reliable D call. This CDR3 is built from 15 residues. V lost 4 bases, J lost 0 bases, and 10 bases lay in between. From germline, CDR1 is SNHLY and CDR2 FYNNEI. The CDR3 nucleotides are TGTGCCAGCAGTGCGGCAGGCTATAGCAATCAGCCCCAGCATTTT. It translates to CASSAAGYSNQPQHF.

The chain links TRBV7-6 to TRBJ2-7; TRBD1 might be the D (5 bases). There are 15 residues in the CDR3. Germline V gene lookup returns CDR1 SGHVS and CDR2 FNYEAQ. Deletions cut 1 base from V and 3 bases from J, with 13 bases between. The CDR3 loop reads CASSLEAGKGYEQYF. The CDR3 DNA reads TGTGCCAGCAGCTTAGAGGCAGGGAAAGGCTACGAGCAGTACTTC.

This clone was observed a single time. The chain combines TRBV5-4 with TRBJ2-5; D remains ambiguous. CDR3 length: 14 amino acids. V was trimmed by 0 bases and J by 2 bases, leaving 8 bases between them. CDR1 and CDR2 (germline): SGHNT, YYREEE (reference sequence). The CDR3 here is CASSLAQPQETQYF. The CDR3 region has the DNA TGTGCCAGCAGCTTGGCACAGCCTCAAGAGACCCAGTACTTC.

The CDR3 is CASSIASGFRDTEAFF. CDR3 sequence (DNA): TGTGCCAGTAGTATAGCCTCAGGGTTCCGGGACACTGAAGCTTTCTTT. This chain links TRBV19 with TRBJ1-1, with a weak D call TRBD1 (5 bases). The CDR3 has 16 amino acids. Between the trimmed V and J ends, which lost 1 base and 3 bases, there was a span of 15 bases. Germline assignment: CDR1 LNHDA and CDR2 SQIVND (reference sequence).

This clone was recorded only once. The gene calls are TRBV25-1 and TRBJ1-5; 10 positions agree with TRBD1. V shed 9 bases, J shed 4 bases, and the junction held 9 bases outside the gene matches. This CDR3 comprises 15 residues. The germline V gene has CDR1 MGHDK and CDR2 SYGVNS. The CDR3 here is CASIIRTGGNQPQHF. Written as DNA, the CDR3 is TGTGCCAGTATAATCCGGACAGGGGGTAATCAGCCCCAGCATTTT.

The sample holds one count of this clone. The chain carries TRBV5-6 and TRBJ2-1; D may be TRBD1 (5 bases). The V gene lost 4 bases and the J gene lost 5 bases, with 7 bases spanning the gap. The CDR3 contains 12 residues. CDR1 is SGHDT and CDR2 is YYEEEE in the germline V gene. The CDR3 DNA reads as TGTGCCAGCAGCGTACAGGACAATGAGCAGTTCTTC. It yields the protein CASSVQDNEQFF.

V and J are TRBV4-1 and TRBJ1-1; tentatively, D is TRBD1 (5 bases). This CDR3 is 13 amino acids long. The germline V gene has CDR1 MGHRA and CDR2 YSYEKL. V was cut by 4 bases and J by 1 base, with 7 bases left in between. The CDR3 coding sequence is TGCGCCAGCAGCCTCGGACAGAACACTGAAGCTTTCTTT. Residues: CASSLGQNTEAFF.

The V and J genes are TRBV4-3 and TRBJ2-7; D call uncertain. Trimming pared 3 bases from V and 2 bases from J, leaving 17 bases between. From germline, CDR1 is LGHNA and CDR2 YSLEER. The CDR3 is made up of 16 amino acids. DNA for the CDR3: TGCGCCAGCAGCCAGCTTGGCCTAGAGCGAGCCTACGAGCAGTACTTC. Translated: CASSQLGLERAYEQYF.

The chain is built from TRBV1 and TRBJ2-7; the listed D gene, TRBD2, was not tested against the DNA. TRBV1 counts as a pseudogene. This CDR3 region has 16 residues. CDR3 in amino acids: CTSSQEERETTYEQYF. The DNA of the CDR3 is TGCACCAGCAGCCAAGAGGAGCGGGAGACCACCTACGAGCAGTACTTC.

V usage is TRBV2 and J usage is TRBJ2-3; 8 nucleotides match TRBD2. CDR1 and CDR2 (germline): SNHLY, FYNNEI. The CDR3 runs 15 residues. With 4 bases clipped from V and 2 bases from J, the junction kept 5 bases outside the gene matches. CDR3 region: CASSGAGGDTDTQYF. CDR3 coding DNA: TGTGCCAGCAGTGGCGCGGGAGGAGACACAGATACGCAGTATTTT.

This rearrangement joins TRBV10-3 to TRBJ1-1; TRBD1 matches at 9 bases. There are 15 residues in the CDR3. Germline CDR1 reads ENHRY; CDR2 reads SYGVKD. The junction had 5 bases not matched to a gene; V was cut back by 4 bases and J by 2 bases. The chain's CDR3 is CAISGGTGPNTEAFF. CDR3 in DNA: TGTGCCATCAGTGGGGGGACAGGGCCTAACACTGAAGCTTTCTTT.

The chain couples TRBV29-1 to TRBJ1-3; the match to TRBD1 covers 8 bases. The CDR3 loop spans 13 amino acids. CDR1 and CDR2 from the germline V gene are SQVTM and ANQGSEA. Unmatched junction bases numbered 4, after V lost 7 bases and J lost 2 bases. The CDR3 sequence: CSGTQGAGNTIYF. CDR3 coding DNA: TGCAGCGGTACACAGGGGGCTGGAAACACCATATATTTT.

This rearrangement joins TRBV6-6 to TRBJ1-3, with D maybe TRBD1 (6 bases). Trimming left V 0 bases short and J 0 bases short, with 6 bases between. This CDR3 spans 15 amino acids. The germline gives CDR1 MNHNY, CDR2 SVGAGI (reference sequence). The CDR3 here is CASSYSGASGNTIYF. The DNA for the CDR3 is TGTGCCAGCAGTTACTCGGGGGCCTCTGGAAACACCATATATTTT.

The rearrangement uses TRBV7-2 and TRBJ2-1; 8 bases match TRBD2. The V gene's germline CDR1 is SGHTA and CDR2 FQGNSA. The CDR3 runs to 13 residues. V lost 6 bases and J lost 4; bases outside the gene matches: 2. The CDR3 spells CASSSSGYNEQFF. DNA of the CDR3: TGTGCCAGCAGTTCTAGCGGGTACAATGAGCAGTTCTTC.

J is TRBJ1-1 and V is TRBV7-6; a possible D gene is TRBD1 (6 bases). Germline CDR1 reads SGHVS; CDR2 reads FNYEAQ. The CDR3 length is 13 residues. Trimming shortened V by 4 bases and J by 3 bases, and 9 bases separated the two germline ends. The CDR3 spells CASSSRQDTEAFF. CDR3 nucleotide sequence: TGTGCCAGCAGCTCGAGACAGGACACTGAAGCTTTCTTT.

J is TRBJ2-7 and V is TRBV30; 7 bases agree with TRBD1. CDR3 size: 11 residues. With V trimmed by 3 bases and J by 6 bases, 2 bases remained unmatched. Germline V lookup: CDR1 GTSNPN, CDR2 SVGIG (reference sequence). CDR3 sequence: CAWSYRGEQYF. The DNA of the CDR3 is TGTGCCTGGAGCTACAGGGGCGAGCAGTACTTC.

Only one count was recorded for this clone. The chain links TRBV1 to TRBJ2-4; the D call of TRBD2 is as the table states it, not checked on the DNA. TRBV1 is labeled a pseudogene. This CDR3 is 18 amino acids long. The CDR3 DNA reads as TGCACCAGCAGCCCACTTGGACTAGCGGGGTTAGCCAAAAACATTCAGTACTTC. It yields the protein CTSSPLGLAGLAKNIQYF.

V and J are TRBV27 and TRBJ2-6; 7 bases line up with TRBD2. The J segment lost 3 bases and the V segment lost 4 bases, leaving 9 bases of the junction unmatched. This CDR3 is built from 17 residues. The germline CDR1 and CDR2 sequences are MNHEY and SMNVEV (reference sequence). The CDR3 sequence: CASSSLGGGDGANVLTF. Written as DNA, the CDR3 is TGTGCCAGCAGTTCCTTAGGTGGGGGGGATGGGGCCAACGTCCTGACTTTC.

This chain joins TRBV7-9 and TRBJ1-1; 8 positions agree with TRBD1. The CDR3 is made up of 15 amino acids. J was trimmed by 2 bases and V by 2 bases; bases with no gene match: 4. Germline CDR1 and CDR2: SEHNR and FQNEAQ (reference sequence). CDR3 sequence: CASSLSGGFNTEAFF. In DNA, the CDR3 is TGTGCCAGCAGCTTATCAGGGGGCTTTAACACTGAAGCTTTCTTT.

This sequence joins TRBV14 and TRBJ2-7; weak D call: TRBD2 (5 bases). The V end lost 1 base, the J end lost 3 bases, and 13 bases lay between the germline ends. The germline CDR1 and CDR2 sequences are SGHDN and FVKESK. The CDR3 covers 15 residues. CDR3 in DNA: TGTGCCAGCAGCCAAGCCGAGACTACCGTCTACGAGCAGTACTTC. Its protein product is CASSQAETTVYEQYF.

The chain links TRBV7-2 to TRBJ1-4; 10 bases agree with TRBD1. Losses at the gene ends were 1 base for V and 6 bases for J; bases not matched to a gene: 5. CDR3 length equals 16 residues. Germline CDR1 reads SGHTA; CDR2 reads FQGNSA. CDR3 loop: CASSLGPTGGDEKLFF. The CDR3 nucleotides are TGTGCCAGCAGCTTAGGCCCGACAGGGGGCGATGAAAAACTGTTTTTT.

This chain's CDR3 is CASSAFLTGQNTGELFF. In DNA, the CDR3 is TGTGCCAGCAGCGCCTTCCTCACAGGGCAGAACACCGGGGAGCTGTTTTTT. V is TRBV9 and J is TRBJ2-2, with D possibly matching TRBD1 (6 bases). Trimming shortened V by 3 bases and J by 1 base, and 16 bases separated the two germline ends. CDR3 length: 17 amino acids. Per the germline V gene, CDR1 is SGDLS and CDR2 is YYNGEE.

The table lists this clone with a few counts. The chain recombines TRBV4-1 with TRBJ2-7; 7 nucleotides line up with TRBD2. Germline V gene sequence: CDR1 MGHRA, CDR2 YSYEKL. This CDR3 has 15 residues. V was pared by 1 base and J by 6 bases, with 9 bases of the junction left unmatched. The DNA of the CDR3 is TGCGCCAGCAGCCAAGGCCTGCGGGAGAGCGGCGAGCAGTACTTC. Translation: CASSQGLRESGEQYF.

This chain uses TRBV10-3 with TRBJ1-1; D is perhaps TRBD1 (6 bases). There are 14 residues in the CDR3. The germline V gene has CDR1 ENHRY and CDR2 SYGVKD. Between the trimmed V and J ends, which lost 4 bases and 3 bases, there was a span of 12 bases. CDR3 sequence: CAISGSGQHTEAFF. For the CDR3, the DNA is TGTGCCATCAGTGGATCCGGACAGCACACTGAAGCTTTCTTT.

J is TRBJ2-7 and V is TRBV7-2; 11 bases map to TRBD2. V shed 0 bases and J 6 bases; nucleotides not matched to a gene: 7. This CDR3 has 16 residues. Germline V lookup: CDR1 SGHTA, CDR2 FQGNSA. The CDR3 DNA sequence: TGTGCCAGCAGCTTAGCTGCATGGCTAGCGGGAGGCGAGCAGTACTTC. Amino acid sequence: CASSLAAWLAGGEQYF.